This T cell receptor (beta chain) emerged from a study of blood T cell repertoires in COVID-19 (TCRdb year 2020). Notes on the research overall: Collaborator samples came from the United States, Italy and Spain and covered acute and convalescent phases of COVID-19. The material from the prospective study consisted of cDNA or gDNA derived from T cells, B-cell-depleted T cells, or PBMCs. Subjects who had been exposed to COVID-19, were actively infected with it, or had recovered from it provided the deeply sampled blood TCRbeta repertoires that made up the dataset. The repertoires were released in a freely available public database intended as a resource for research on the immune response to SARS-CoV-2. The samples were drawn from two sources: the first 160 participants of the ongoing ImmuneRACE study, and 950 to 1,500 subjects contributed by 6 global collaborators. A de-identified subject ID, COVID-19 status, age in years and sex were almost always included in the sample metadata. HLA class I and class II types, where available, came from metadata supplied by the sample provider rather than from assay-based typing.

Results and caveats for the whole study, not just this receptor: How much clinical and demographic metadata was included differed by source and by participant, and the metadata was provided uncurated.

With respect to this clone: Its antigen is currently not known. Within one base of it there is no much larger clone, and no base qualities were kept.

TCRbeta CDR3 regions were amplified from genomic DNA by means of the immunoSEQ Assay, a bias-controlled multiplex PCR. From the authors' description of their analysis: The number of nucleated cells in each sample was estimated from the amplification of reference gene primers within the assay. Sequence reads were collapsed and filtered to measure the absolute abundance of every unique TCRbeta CDR3 rearrangement. Productive Simpson clonality was computed per sample as the square root of Simpson's diversity index over productive rearrangements. Drawn from immuneACCESS, this table holds only the in-frame rearrangements with V and J called that TCRdb kept. Clones are partly lost; checked studies trace under half to an unresolved V gene and leave the rest unexplained. Clone size and the V and J calls come from that table; the DNA yielded D and trimming. In all, the sample holds 170,000 or so clones, and around 83% of those were seen once. The biggest ten clones account for 6% to 6.5% of the sample.

Participants in the prospective study were enrolled through a virtual design, were aged roughly 18 to 95 years, and lived in 24 United States geographic areas. In the prospective study, cohorts were assigned on the basis of participant-reported clinical history obtained from a screening survey and a study questionnaire. ImmuneRACE Cohort 3 recovered participants were defined by two consecutive negative NP/OP PCR tests, healthcare professional clearance, or symptom resolution. In the prospective study, whole blood, serum and a nasopharyngeal or oropharyngeal swab were collected from each participant by mobile phlebotomists. Prospective study participants could optionally give additional blood draws and questionnaires over a roughly 2-month period. Before DNA extraction, prospective study blood samples were shipped either frozen or at room temperature. Trimming at the junction amounts to 0 bases on V and 6 bases on J, and the germline ends lie 12 bases apart. Looking up the germline V gene yields CDR1 MNHEY and CDR2 SVGAGI. The CDR3, from cysteine to phenylalanine, totals 16 residues. Only CDR3 DNA is held: 48 bases, read in frame from base 1.

The sequence is built from TRBV6-5 and TRBJ1-6; the D gene is not confidently resolved. The source material was PBMCs or T cells enriched from blood (not recorded which). The receptor's source is a man aged 40-49 years who had recovered from COVID-19. CDR3 reads: CASSYSPRGFNSPLHF. The base sequence is TGTGCCAGCAGTTACTCGCCCCGAGGGTTTAATTCACCCCTCCACTTT.